The 29 T cell receptor beta chains below all came from one sample that was sequenced in a study of cytomegalovirus exposure and HLA in healthy donors. Researchers ran the PCR with 60 Vbeta and 13 Jbeta primers. TCRdb keeps only in-frame clones here, not all; method: immunoSEQ multiplex PCR. The sample yields some 200,000 clones, 65% to 90% seen once. Input material: PBMCs. These receptors all stem from a man aged 40-49 years in good health and CMV-seropositive.

The genes are TRBV9 and TRBJ2-7; 10 bases are shared with TRBD1. After removal of 0 bases from V and 4 bases from J, the junction contained 7 bases not matched to a gene. The CDR3 is 16 amino acids. Germline V gene data show CDR1 as SGDLS and CDR2 as YYNGEE. The CDR3 protein is CASSVDRGQGTYEQYF. Here the CDR3 DNA reads TGTGCCAGCAGCGTAGATCGGGGACAGGGGACGTACGAGCAGTACTTC.

The chain couples TRBV11-2 to TRBJ2-7; TRBD1 is a possible D gene (5 bases). The CDR3 consists of 14 residues. CDR1 is SGHAT and CDR2 is FQNNGV in the germline V gene. The V end was cut by 0 bases, the J end by 2 bases, with 8 bases between. CDR3 loop: CASSLDGAAYEQYF. The CDR3 region has the DNA TGTGCCAGCAGCTTAGATGGGGCTGCCTACGAGCAGTACTTC.

The chain uses TRBV27 and TRBJ1-6; 8 nucleotides agree with TRBD1. Germline CDR1 reads MNHEY; CDR2 reads SMNVEV (reference sequence). The CDR3 is 15 amino acids. V lost 5 bases, J lost 10 bases, and 10 bases stayed unmatched. The CDR3 DNA follows: TGTGCCAGCAGTGGGGCAGGGGGCGCATGGTCACCCCTCCACTTT. It translates to CASSGAGGAWSPLHF.

This clone showed up just a few times. The chain carries TRBV11-3 and TRBJ2-3; 11 bases map to TRBD2. The CDR3 is made up of 14 amino acids. Germline CDR1 is SGHNT and CDR2 is YENEEA. After removal of 5 bases from V and 6 bases from J, the junction contained 4 bases not matched to a gene. The CDR3 loop is CASSRSGGADTQYF. The CDR3 DNA follows: TGTGCCAGCAGCCGTAGCGGGGGGGCCGATACGCAGTATTTT.

This clone was observed a handful of times. The chain carries TRBV4-3 and TRBJ2-1, with 9 positions matching TRBD2. Looked up from germline, CDR1 is LGHNA and CDR2 is YSLEER. The V gene end was trimmed by 0 bases and the J gene end by 0 bases; junction bases not matched to a gene: 9. The CDR3 covers 19 residues. CDR3 loop: CASSQEYGGGGSSYNEQFF. The CDR3 DNA follows: TGCGCCAGCAGCCAAGAATATGGCGGGGGGGGGAGCTCCTACAATGAGCAGTTCTTC.

This clone came up a few times. The rearrangement links TRBV7-3 to TRBJ2-3, with D possibly being TRBD2 (6 bases). Germline V gene lookup returns CDR1 SGHTA and CDR2 FQGTGA. V lost 1 base, J lost 6 bases, and 14 bases lay in between. The length of the CDR3 is 15 residues. The CDR3 spells CASSLKPAGWDTQYF. The CDR3 nucleotides are TGTGCCAGCAGCTTAAAACCGGCGGGGTGGGATACGCAGTATTTT.

The chain carries TRBV9 and TRBJ1-2; TRBD1 matches 7 bases. Looked up from germline, CDR1 is SGDLS and CDR2 is YYNGEE. The CDR3 length is 12 residues. Trimming took 2 bases from V and 13 from J; bases not matched to a gene: 8. The CDR3 bases are TGTGCCAGCAGCGTTCGGGGACAGCCGGCCACCTTC. Protein product: CASSVRGQPATF.

The table lists this clone with a count of one. J is TRBJ1-1 and V is TRBV18, with 8 nucleotides matching TRBD1. With V trimmed by 4 bases and J by 3 bases, 4 bases remained unmatched. The CDR3 sequence is 14 residues long. CDR1 is KGHSH and CDR2 is LQKENI in the germline V gene. Written as DNA, the CDR3 is TGTGCCAGCTCACTCCCGGACAGGGACACTGAAGCTTTCTTT. Translated: CASSLPDRDTEAFF.

This clone has only a few counts. J is TRBJ2-2 and V is TRBV7-2; no firm D call. The CDR3 is made up of 15 amino acids. CDR1 SGHTA and CDR2 FQGNSA come from the germline V gene. V was shortened by 0 bases and J by 2 bases, with 7 bases between the two germline ends. The CDR3 nucleotides are TGTGCCAGCAGCTTAGCGTCAGTAAACACCGGGGAGCTGTTTTTT. Its protein is CASSLASVNTGELFF.

The chain joins TRBV11-3 to TRBJ2-7; D is possibly TRBD1 (5 bases). V was clipped by 5 bases and J by 2 bases, with 16 bases between them. The CDR3 consists of 15 residues. Germline V gene lookup returns CDR1 SGHNT and CDR2 YENEEA. The chain's CDR3 is CASSHDSFVPYEQYF. The CDR3 DNA reads as TGTGCCAGCAGCCATGACAGTTTCGTTCCCTACGAGCAGTACTTC.

The rearrangement joins TRBV30 to TRBJ1-1; the match to TRBD1 covers 9 bases. CDR1 and CDR2 from the germline V gene are GTSNPN and SVGIG (reference sequence). This CDR3 region has 14 residues. The V and J ends lost 0 bases and 3 bases, in that order; junction bases with no gene match: 2. CDR3 sequence: CAWSVRTGDTEAFF. In DNA, the CDR3 is TGTGCCTGGAGTGTGCGGACAGGGGACACTGAAGCTTTCTTT.

The rearrangement joins TRBV27 to TRBJ2-5; TRBD2 might be the D (5 bases). The germline V gene encodes CDR1 MNHEY and CDR2 SMNVEV (reference sequence). Trimming removed 5 bases at V and 1 base at J, with 14 bases between. The CDR3 runs to 15 residues. CDR3: CASSVRGSRQETQYF. The CDR3 DNA sequence: TGTGCCAGCAGTGTACGGGGATCCCGCCAAGAGACCCAGTACTTC.

The chain combines TRBV19 with TRBJ2-5; 7 nucleotides line up with TRBD2. CDR1 is LNHDA, CDR2 SQIVND, per germline (reference sequence). V shed 3 bases and J 6 bases; nucleotides not matched to a gene: 7. The CDR3 loop spans 14 amino acids. The CDR3 region is CASSISEGGKTQYF. CDR3 sequence (DNA): TGTGCCAGTAGTATCTCGGAGGGAGGGAAGACCCAGTACTTC.

V is TRBV30 and J is TRBJ2-2; D is possibly TRBD2 (6 bases). The CDR3 is 15 amino acids. The germline gives CDR1 GTSNPN, CDR2 SVGIG (reference sequence). V lost 8 bases and J 3 bases, leaving 19 bases between the germline ends. Written as DNA, the CDR3 is TGTGCCGGGCGAGGAGGGTTTCAGGACACCGGGGAGCTGTTTTTT. This gives the protein CAGRGGFQDTGELFF.

The rearrangement joins TRBV4-3 to TRBJ1-3; no clear D gene. The V and J ends lost 0 bases and 3 bases respectively, with 12 bases between them. This CDR3 has 16 amino acids. Germline V CDR1 and CDR2: LGHNA, YSLEER. Here the CDR3 reads CASSQDWRAGGNTIYF. The CDR3 bases are TGCGCCAGCAGCCAAGATTGGAGGGCGGGTGGAAACACCATATATTTT.

The chain is built from TRBV10-1 and TRBJ2-7, with a tentative D call TRBD1 (5 bases). The germline V and J ends were trimmed by 11 bases and 5 bases, with 10 bases remaining between them. CDR3 length: 10 residues. CDR1 and CDR2 from the germline V gene are WNHNN and SYGVQD (reference sequence). The CDR3 region is CAPAGNEQYF. In DNA form, the CDR3 reads TGCGCCCCGGCAGGGAACGAGCAGTACTTC.

The chain combines TRBV9 with TRBJ1-2; TRBD1 matches 9 bases. The CDR3 contains 15 residues. J lost 1 base, V lost 4 bases, and 5 bases had no gene match. Germline CDR1 and CDR2: SGDLS and YYNGEE. The CDR3 reads CASSPRQGGNYGYTF. CDR3 DNA sequence: TGTGCCAGCAGCCCCCGACAGGGGGGTAACTATGGCTACACCTTC.

V and J are TRBV21-1 and TRBJ2-1; TRBD1 was called by the table and not checked on the DNA. TRBV21-1 is deemed a pseudogene. CDR3 length: 16 residues. The CDR3 DNA follows: TGTGCCAGCAGCACATTCAGGGGGCGACTCCCCCATGAGCAGTTCTTC. This codes for CASSTFRGRLPHEQFF.

This chain links TRBV5-4 with TRBJ2-7; weak D call: TRBD1 (5 bases). This CDR3 region has 13 residues. Trimming shortened V by 3 bases and J by 5 bases, and 12 bases separated the two germline ends. Germline assignment: CDR1 SGHNT and CDR2 YYREEE (reference sequence). The CDR3 DNA is TGTGCCAGCAGCTCTGTAGGGGTAGACGAGCAGTACTTC. Its translation is CASSSVGVDEQYF.

The genes are TRBV19 and TRBJ1-3; D possibly corresponds to TRBD1 (5 bases). CDR3 length: 14 residues. CDR1 and CDR2 from the germline V gene are LNHDA and SQIVND (reference sequence). The V and J ends lost 5 bases and 1 base respectively, with 9 bases between them. As DNA, the CDR3 is TGTGCCAGTAGTCCCGGGGGATCTGGAAACACCATATATTTT. Its protein product is CASSPGGSGNTIYF.

The DNA for the CDR3 is TGTGCCAGCAGTTTAGCGGGGCTTGGTGGCTACACCTTC. It yields the protein CASSLAGLGGYTF. The chain has TRBV27 and TRBJ1-2, with D possibly TRBD1 on 5 matching bases. CDR1 and CDR2 from the germline V gene are MNHEY and SMNVEV (reference sequence). The CDR3 loop spans 13 amino acids. V was pared by 2 bases and J by 7 bases, with 11 bases between.

The chain recombines TRBV4-1 with TRBJ2-7, with 12 bases lining up with TRBD2. V was clipped by 4 bases and J by 4 bases; unmatched bases: 2. The CDR3 is 14 residues long. Germline CDR1 and CDR2: MGHRA and YSYEKL. Here the CDR3 reads CASSPGLAGYEQYF. The CDR3 DNA sequence: TGCGCCAGCAGCCCCGGACTAGCGGGGTACGAGCAGTACTTC.

CDR3 loop: CASSQDNGYGYTF. DNA for the CDR3: TGCGCCAGCAGCCAAGATAACGGCTATGGCTACACCTTC. This chain connects TRBV4-3 to TRBJ1-2; D is undetermined. The germline CDR1 and CDR2 sequences are LGHNA and YSLEER. V lost 0 bases and J 4 bases, leaving 6 bases between the germline ends. The CDR3 runs to 13 residues.

V usage is TRBV7-2 and J usage is TRBJ1-5; D not resolved. CDR3 length: 12 residues. V gave up 4 bases and J gave up 7 bases, with 8 bases separating them. Germline CDR1 and CDR2: SGHTA and FQGNSA. The CDR3 DNA sequence: TGTGCCAGCAGCTCCCCGCGCCAGCCCCAGCATTTT. It specifies CASSSPRQPQHF.

The chain couples TRBV5-1 to TRBJ1-5, with 7 bases aligning to TRBD1. The CDR3 consists of 16 residues. Germline CDR1 SGHRS, CDR2 YFSETQ. J lost 2 bases, V lost 0 bases, and 5 bases had no gene match. This CDR3 is CASSLVPGGGNQPQHF. CDR3 bases: TGCGCCAGCAGCTTGGTGCCAGGGGGAGGCAATCAGCCCCAGCATTTT.

The chain recombines TRBV11-1 with TRBJ1-2; D gene unclear. The V end was cut by 6 bases, the J end by 8 bases, with 16 bases between. The CDR3 has 13 residues. Germline values: CDR1 SGHAT, CDR2 FQDESV (reference sequence). The DNA of the CDR3 is TGTGCCAGCAGTTCAAAGACTATAAACGGCTACACCTTC. The encoded protein is CASSSKTINGYTF.

The rearrangement joins TRBV2 to TRBJ1-5; tentative D call: TRBD1 (5 bases). The CDR3 has 15 amino acids. Deletions cut 6 bases from V and 0 bases from J, with 12 bases between. The germline CDR1 and CDR2 sequences are SNHLY and FYNNEI. In DNA, the CDR3 is TGTGCCAGCAGGGCGACAGAAAATAGCAATCAGCCCCAGCATTTT. Its translation is CASRATENSNQPQHF.

This rearrangement joins TRBV9 to TRBJ2-2; the match to TRBD1 covers 9 bases. V gave up 2 bases and J gave up 6 bases; unmatched junction bases: 11. Per the germline V gene, CDR1 is SGDLS and CDR2 is YYNGEE. The CDR3 runs 17 residues. CDR3 residues: CASSVSPFTGGPGELFF. The CDR3 bases are TGTGCCAGCAGCGTCTCCCCCTTCACAGGGGGCCCCGGGGAGCTGTTTTTT.

This clone appeared a single time. The chain recombines TRBV7-2 with TRBJ1-2; weak D call: TRBD1 (6 bases). V was pared by 5 bases and J by 4 bases, with 17 bases between. Germline V gene sequence: CDR1 SGHTA, CDR2 FQGNSA. The CDR3 loop spans 15 amino acids. The CDR3: CASSPRMPGVYGYTF. DNA of the CDR3: TGTGCCAGCAGCCCGAGGATGCCAGGGGTCTATGGCTACACCTTC.